This is a list of T cell receptor beta chains from one sample in a study of blood T cell repertoires in COVID-19. Profiling relied on immunoSEQ multiplex PCR, and the TCRdb table lists in-frame clones only, not all of them. The sample consists of 99,000 or so clones, approximately 81% of them appearing once. The sample was peripheral blood. The origin of the receptors is an elderly man with acute or convalescent COVID-19. Each CDR3 is given with its conserved first and last residue. The order of the fields is clone size, V gene, J gene, D gene, CDR3 DNA, CDR3 protein. D genes are given only for firm matches. A clone size is listed for some rows: how often the clone was seen (once, few, many), or a class if it is expanded.

clone size: .
V gene: TRBV11-1
J gene: TRBJ2-4
D gene: TRBD1
CDR3 DNA: TGTGCCAGCAGCTTACACGGACAGGGAGCCAAAAACATTCAGTACTTC
CDR3 protein: CASSLHGQGAKNIQYF

clone size: once
V gene: TRBV7-9
J gene: TRBJ2-5
D gene: .
CDR3 DNA: TGTGCCAGCAGCTTAGTGTCGGGGGTAGTCGAGACCCAGTACTTC
CDR3 protein: CASSLVSGVVETQYF

clone size: .
V gene: TRBV7-3
J gene: TRBJ2-7
D gene: .
CDR3 DNA: TGTGCCAGCAGCACCCAGGGCCAGGGTAGGCAGTACTTC
CDR3 protein: CASSTQGQGRQYF

clone size: .
V gene: TRBV12-3/TRBV12-4
J gene: TRBJ2-1
D gene: TRBD1
CDR3 DNA: TGTGCCAGCAGCCTCGACAGGGAGAAGTTCTTC
CDR3 protein: CASSLDREKFF

clone size: .
V gene: TRBV29-1
J gene: TRBJ1-3
D gene: .
CDR3 DNA: TGCAGCGTTGAACCGGGACTCTCTGGAAACACCATATATTTT
CDR3 protein: CSVEPGLSGNTIYF

clone size: .
V gene: TRBV27
J gene: TRBJ1-2
D gene: .
CDR3 DNA: TGTGCCAGCAGTTTGGGGGGGCCGGGTGGTGGCTACACCTTC
CDR3 protein: CASSLGGPGGGYTF

clone size: .
V gene: TRBV19
J gene: TRBJ2-5
D gene: .
CDR3 DNA: TGTGCCAGTAGTCGACGGTCGGAGGAGACCCAGTACTTC
CDR3 protein: CASSRRSEETQYF

clone size: .
V gene: TRBV28
J gene: TRBJ1-1
D gene: .
CDR3 DNA: TGTGCCAGCAGTTCACCCCGGGACACAATGAACACTGAAGCTTTCTTT
CDR3 protein: CASSSPRDTMNTEAFF

clone size: .
V gene: TRBV19
J gene: TRBJ2-7
D gene: TRBD1
CDR3 DNA: TGTGCCAGTAGTATACGGACAGGGGGCTCCTACGAGCAGTACTTC
CDR3 protein: CASSIRTGGSYEQYF

clone size: once
V gene: TRBV18
J gene: TRBJ2-1
D gene: TRBD2
CDR3 DNA: TGTGCCAGCTCACCAGGACTAGAAGTTAGGAATGAGCAGTTCTTC
CDR3 protein: CASSPGLEVRNEQFF

clone size: few
V gene: TRBV30
J gene: TRBJ1-1
D gene: .
CDR3 DNA: TGTGCCTGGAGCCGGGTCAGGGGACGACGTGGAGCTTTCTTT
CDR3 protein: CAWSRVRGRRGAFF

clone size: .
V gene: TRBV28
J gene: TRBJ1-4
D gene: .
CDR3 DNA: TGTGCCAGCAGTTTTCCAGGGTATGAAAAACTGTTTTTT
CDR3 protein: CASSFPGYEKLFF

clone size: .
V gene: TRBV27
J gene: TRBJ1-6
D gene: .
CDR3 DNA: TGTGCCAGCAGTTTATTGAGCGGGGGAAATTCACCCCTCCACTTT
CDR3 protein: CASSLLSGGNSPLHF

clone size: once
V gene: TRBV20-1
J gene: TRBJ1-2
D gene: .
CDR3 DNA: TGCAGTGCCTATATTTCCTATGGCTACACCTTC
CDR3 protein: CSAYISYGYTF

clone size: .
V gene: TRBV6-5
J gene: TRBJ1-2
D gene: .
CDR3 DNA: TGTGCCAGCAGCCCGGGGAACTATGGCTACACCTTC
CDR3 protein: CASSPGNYGYTF

clone size: .
V gene: TRBV28
J gene: TRBJ2-1
D gene: TRBD2
CDR3 DNA: TGTGCCAGCAGGGATAGCGGGAGAAACAATGAGCAGTTCTTC
CDR3 protein: CASRDSGRNNEQFF

clone size: .
V gene: TRBV5-4
J gene: TRBJ2-1
D gene: .
CDR3 DNA: TGTGCCAGCAGCTTGGTAGGGGCCGCTCCTGGGAATGAGCAGTTCTTC
CDR3 protein: CASSLVGAAPGNEQFF

clone size: .
V gene: TRBV28
J gene: TRBJ1-6
D gene: TRBD1
CDR3 DNA: TGTGCCAGCAGTTTACCGACAGGGTCGGGAAATTCACCCCTCCACTTT
CDR3 protein: CASSLPTGSGNSPLHF

clone size: few
V gene: TRBV28
J gene: TRBJ1-2
D gene: TRBD1
CDR3 DNA: TGTGCCAGCAGTCTATCAGGGGGAGTAAACTATGGCTACACCTTC
CDR3 protein: CASSLSGGVNYGYTF

clone size: .
V gene: TRBV11-2
J gene: TRBJ2-1
D gene: TRBD2
CDR3 DNA: TGTGCCAGCAGCTTGACTAGCGGAGTAAATGAGCAGTTCTTC
CDR3 protein: CASSLTSGVNEQFF

clone size: few
V gene: TRBV16
J gene: TRBJ1-1
D gene: TRBD1
CDR3 DNA: TGTGCCAGCAGCCCGCGACAGGGCCTCTGGGGTACTGAAGCTTTCTTT
CDR3 protein: CASSPRQGLWGTEAFF

clone size: few
V gene: TRBV15
J gene: TRBJ1-5
D gene: TRBD1
CDR3 DNA: TGTGCCACCAGCAGTTGGAGGGACAGGGGGGGGCATCAGCCCCAGCATTTT
CDR3 protein: CATSSWRDRGGHQPQHF

clone size: .
V gene: TRBV28
J gene: TRBJ1-6
D gene: .
CDR3 DNA: TGTGCCAGCAGTCCACAGAGGGCTGCTAATTCACCCCTCCACTTT
CDR3 protein: CASSPQRAANSPLHF

clone size: .
V gene: TRBV11-2
J gene: TRBJ2-1
D gene: TRBD2
CDR3 DNA: TGTGCCAGCAGCTTAGGCCTAGCGGGAGTGAATGAGCAGTTCTTC
CDR3 protein: CASSLGLAGVNEQFF

clone size: .
V gene: TRBV12-5
J gene: TRBJ2-5
D gene: TRBD2
CDR3 DNA: TGTGCTAGTGGTTTGGTACCTACTAGCGGGAGAACTCCAGAGACCCAGTACTTC
CDR3 protein: CASGLVPTSGRTPETQYF

clone size: .
V gene: TRBV7-2
J gene: TRBJ1-1
D gene: .
CDR3 DNA: TGTGCCAGCAGCTTAAACAGGGCCATGAACACTGAAGCTTTCTTT
CDR3 protein: CASSLNRAMNTEAFF

clone size: .
V gene: TRBV10-3
J gene: TRBJ2-5
D gene: TRBD2
CDR3 DNA: TGTGCCATCAGTGAGTGGGGACTAGCGGGATCAGAGACCCAGTACTTC
CDR3 protein: CAISEWGLAGSETQYF

clone size: .
V gene: TRBV29-1
J gene: TRBJ2-5
D gene: .
CDR3 DNA: TGCAGCGTTGGGGGGGTCATGGGGCAAGAGACCCAGTACTTC
CDR3 protein: CSVGGVMGQETQYF

clone size: few
V gene: TRBV27
J gene: TRBJ1-2
D gene: TRBD1
CDR3 DNA: TGTGCCAGCAGAGGAAAGGGACAGCTCTATGGCTACACCTTC
CDR3 protein: CASRGKGQLYGYTF

clone size: medium-sized
V gene: TRBV18
J gene: TRBJ1-2
D gene: TRBD1
CDR3 DNA: TGTGCCAGCTCACAACAGGGGCTCGACTATGGCTACACCTTC
CDR3 protein: CASSQQGLDYGYTF

clone size: .
V gene: TRBV18
J gene: TRBJ2-2
D gene: .
CDR3 DNA: TGTGCCAGCTCACCCCTCCAAGGGGCCGGGGAGCTGTTTTTT
CDR3 protein: CASSPLQGAGELFF

clone size: .
V gene: TRBV7-9
J gene: TRBJ1-3
D gene: .
CDR3 DNA: TGTGCCAGCAGCTTAGCGGAAGTACCTAGCTCTGGAAACACCATATATTTT
CDR3 protein: CASSLAEVPSSGNTIYF

clone size: .
V gene: TRBV5-1
J gene: TRBJ2-5
D gene: .
CDR3 DNA: TGCGCCAGCAGCGGGGGGTTTCAAGAGACCCAGTACTTC
CDR3 protein: CASSGGFQETQYF

clone size: .
V gene: TRBV18
J gene: TRBJ2-7
D gene: TRBD1
CDR3 DNA: TGTGCCAGCTCCCCATGGGACAGGGGGCCGGTCGAGCAGTACTTC
CDR3 protein: CASSPWDRGPVEQYF

clone size: .
V gene: TRBV6-2/TRBV6-3
J gene: TRBJ1-1
D gene: TRBD1
CDR3 DNA: TGTGCCAGCAGTCGGGACAGGGCGGTAACCAGGGCTTTCTTT
CDR3 protein: CASSRDRAVTRAFF

clone size: .
V gene: TRBV5-1
J gene: TRBJ1-4
D gene: .
CDR3 DNA: TGCGCCAGCAGCTTGGGAGGGCGGCTCGATGAAAAACTGTTTTTT
CDR3 protein: CASSLGGRLDEKLFF

clone size: .
V gene: TRBV30
J gene: TRBJ1-4
D gene: .
CDR3 DNA: TGTGCCTGGAGTGCGACAGCAACTAATGAAAAACTGTTTTTT
CDR3 protein: CAWSATATNEKLFF

clone size: .
V gene: TRBV11-2
J gene: TRBJ2-2
D gene: .
CDR3 DNA: TGTGCCAGCAGCGCCGACAGCCTGAACACCGGGGAGCTGTTTTTT
CDR3 protein: CASSADSLNTGELFF

clone size: .
V gene: TRBV6-1
J gene: TRBJ2-3
D gene: TRBD1
CDR3 DNA: TGTGCCAGCAGTGGCAAGACAGGGGGTTTGGCAGATACGCAGTATTTT
CDR3 protein: CASSGKTGGLADTQYF

clone size: .
V gene: TRBV10-3
J gene: TRBJ2-7
D gene: TRBD2
CDR3 DNA: TGTGCCATCAGTGAGCCGGGACTAGCGGGAGTCGGCGGCGAGCAGTACTTC
CDR3 protein: CAISEPGLAGVGGEQYF

clone size: .
V gene: TRBV29-1
J gene: TRBJ2-1
D gene: .
CDR3 DNA: TGCAGCGTTGGACAGACGTCCTACAATGAGCAGTTCTTC
CDR3 protein: CSVGQTSYNEQFF

clone size: .
V gene: TRBV19
J gene: TRBJ1-5
D gene: .
CDR3 DNA: TGTGCCAGTACCACGGGACACCACAATCAGCCCCAGCATTTT
CDR3 protein: CASTTGHHNQPQHF

clone size: .
V gene: TRBV29-1
J gene: TRBJ1-1
D gene: .
CDR3 DNA: TGCAGCGGGACAGCGGACACTGAAGCTTTCTTT
CDR3 protein: CSGTADTEAFF

clone size: .
V gene: TRBV28
J gene: TRBJ1-2
D gene: .
CDR3 DNA: TGTGCCAGCAGTTTAATGTCGGGTGGCTACACCTTC
CDR3 protein: CASSLMSGGYTF

clone size: .
V gene: TRBV28
J gene: TRBJ1-2
D gene: .
CDR3 DNA: TGTGCCAGCAGTCCGATCGGGAGCTATGGCTACACCTTC
CDR3 protein: CASSPIGSYGYTF

clone size: many
V gene: TRBV19
J gene: TRBJ1-5
D gene: .
CDR3 DNA: TGTGCCAGTAAGGATATCTCCGGGGGCAATCAGCCCCAGCATTTT
CDR3 protein: CASKDISGGNQPQHF

clone size: few
V gene: TRBV10-3
J gene: TRBJ1-2
D gene: TRBD1
CDR3 DNA: TGTGCCATCAGTGAGAACCTCGGGACAGCCTATGGCTACACCTTC
CDR3 protein: CAISENLGTAYGYTF

clone size: .
V gene: TRBV6-2/TRBV6-3
J gene: TRBJ2-7
D gene: .
CDR3 DNA: TGTGCCAGCAGTTACGGGGCCTACTACGAGCAGTACTTC
CDR3 protein: CASSYGAYYEQYF

clone size: .
V gene: TRBV2
J gene: TRBJ1-5
D gene: .
CDR3 DNA: TGTGCCAGCAGCCGGGACAATAATCAGCCCCAGCATTTT
CDR3 protein: CASSRDNNQPQHF

clone size: few
V gene: TRBV7-9
J gene: TRBJ2-7
D gene: .
CDR3 DNA: TGTGCCAGCAGTCAGGACATCAACGAGCAGTACTTC
CDR3 protein: CASSQDINEQYF

clone size: .
V gene: TRBV28
J gene: TRBJ1-4
D gene: TRBD1
CDR3 DNA: TGTGCCAGCAGTTCAGGGACAGATTTTAATGAAAAACTGTTTTTT
CDR3 protein: CASSSGTDFNEKLFF

clone size: few
V gene: TRBV18
J gene: TRBJ2-4
D gene: .
CDR3 DNA: TGTGCCAGCTCACCACGCACGGGAATTGCCAAAAACATTCAGTACTTC
CDR3 protein: CASSPRTGIAKNIQYF

clone size: few
V gene: TRBV7-2
J gene: TRBJ2-1
D gene: TRBD2
CDR3 DNA: TGTGCCAGCAGCTTCAAAGCGGGAGGGCCCAATGAGCAGTTCTTC
CDR3 protein: CASSFKAGGPNEQFF

clone size: .
V gene: TRBV29-1
J gene: TRBJ1-3
D gene: .
CDR3 DNA: TGCAGCGTTAGGGACAATGGAAACACCATATATTTT
CDR3 protein: CSVRDNGNTIYF